This TCR beta chain was identified in a study of cytotoxic CD8 clonotypes in ibrutinib-treated CLL. The CDR3 covers 15 residues. Germline V CDR1 and CDR2: SGHDT, YYEEEE. The V segment lost 2 bases and the J segment 6 bases; nucleotides outside the gene matches: 8. Profiling relied on immunoSEQ multiplex PCR, and the TCRdb table lists in-frame clones only, not all of them. The sample holds 270,000 or so clones, approximately 76% seen once. Study observations and caveats: Shared public clonotypes were rare, and on treatment they either got smaller or stayed the same.

A remark on this clone: Antigen unknown.

This receptor was taken from a human donor with chronic lymphocytic leukemia. The sample in question was PBMCs, obtained at disease progression, from a patient treated with ibrutinib. The chain is built from TRBV5-6 and TRBJ2-7; 10 nucleotides agree with TRBD1. CDR3 nucleotide sequence: TGTGCCAGCAGCTTTTATGGGGACAGGGGTGGCGAGCAGTACTTC. Its translation is CASSFYGDRGGEQYF.